This TCR beta chain was recovered during a study of T cell clonotyping in hematopoietic cell transplantation. Notes on this clone: The antigen remains undetermined.

This table comes from immunoSEQ multiplex PCR, and its TCRdb copy is limited to in-frame clones, with some not included. The sample has some 29,000 clones; roughly 92% are singletons. Recipient blood drawn about 28 days pretransplant and days 30, 100, 180 after. General study points: No sorting was done, leaving CD4 and CD8 contributions mixed. Recipient TCR diversity dropped after transplant; expanded clonotypes rose from day 30 to 180. Graft donor and pretransplant recipient Inverse Simpson Index values predicted broader posttransplant TCR diversity.

The sample consisted of PBMCs, taken 100 days after allogeneic stem cell transplant. This sequence originates from a female patient between 50 and 60 years old who had an allogeneic stem cell transplant from a related donor, so the T cells may come from the graft donor. Some clones in this sample may be carry-over from other donors' samples.

This chain's CDR3 is CASSWLPAGANEQFF. In nucleotides, the CDR3 is TGTGCCAGCAGTTGGTTACCAGCGGGGGCAAATGAGCAGTTCTTC. The V call is TRBV6-5, the J call TRBJ2-1; 8 nucleotides agree with TRBD2. The CDR3 has 15 amino acids. The V gene end was trimmed by 4 bases and the J gene end by 7 bases; junction bases not matched to a gene: 9. CDR1 and CDR2 from the germline V gene are MNHEY and SVGAGI.